The sequence of this TCR beta chain was determined in a study of molecular identifiers for immune sequencing clone quantification. This CDR3 contains 13 residues. Germline V gives CDR1 MNHEY, CDR2 SVGEGT. Trimming left V 8 bases short and J 3 bases short, with 14 bases between. TCRdb redid the calling of the PCR reads with MiXCR, one entry per CDR3 protein. The sample yields under 650,000 distinct CDR3 sequences, about 20% seen once. The material sequenced was naive CD8+ T cells from blood, with Jurkat cell RNA spiked in. Subset denoted: FACS-sorted CD8+CD4-CCR7+CD45RA+ naive T cells. The chain carries TRBV6-2 or TRBV6-3 and TRBJ2-7; no clear D. The TCR sequence derives from a human donor in good health. Some libraries in this study had Jurkat cell RNA spiked in. The CDR3 sequence: CASGPGSGYEQYF. In DNA, the CDR3 is TGTGCCAGCGGCCCGGGCTCCGGCTACGAGCAGTACTTC.